This TCR beta chain was recorded in a study of radiation and T cells in renal cell carcinoma. The time point: blood 4 weeks post-SBRT, at nephrectomy. Documented treatment: 15 Gy SBRT to primary tumor, nephrectomy 4 weeks later. The CDR3 spans 15 residues. V shed 0 bases and J 0 bases; nucleotides not matched to a gene: 1. Germline V lookup: CDR1 SGHRS, CDR2 YFSETQ. Some clones are missing from TCRdb's copy, which holds only in-frame ones; the method was immunoSEQ multiplex PCR. This sample has about 150,000 clones, with 75% to 90% found just once. The origin of this receptor is a woman between 50 and 59 years old with renal cell carcinoma. This specimen was blood, taken from a patient whose treatment included radiotherapy and nephrectomy. V and J are TRBV5-1 and TRBJ1-1; 8 bases fit TRBD1. CDR3 coding DNA: TGCGCCAGCAGCTTGGTGGACAGGGTGAACACTGAAGCTTTCTTT. Translation: CASSLVDRVNTEAFF.